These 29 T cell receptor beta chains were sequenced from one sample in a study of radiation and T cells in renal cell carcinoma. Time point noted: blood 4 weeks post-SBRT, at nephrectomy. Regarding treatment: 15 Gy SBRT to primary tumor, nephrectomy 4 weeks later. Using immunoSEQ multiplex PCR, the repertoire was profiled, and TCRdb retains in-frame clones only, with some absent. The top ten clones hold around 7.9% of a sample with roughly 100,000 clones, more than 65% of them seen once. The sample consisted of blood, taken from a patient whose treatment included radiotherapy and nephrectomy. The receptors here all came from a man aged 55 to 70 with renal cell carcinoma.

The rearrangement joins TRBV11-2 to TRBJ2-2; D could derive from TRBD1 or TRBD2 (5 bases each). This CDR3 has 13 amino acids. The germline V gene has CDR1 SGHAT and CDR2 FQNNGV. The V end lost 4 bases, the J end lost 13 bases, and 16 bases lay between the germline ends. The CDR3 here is CASSSFSGLGLFF. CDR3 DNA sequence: TGTGCCAGCAGCTCCTTCTCGGGGCTTGGGCTGTTTTTT.

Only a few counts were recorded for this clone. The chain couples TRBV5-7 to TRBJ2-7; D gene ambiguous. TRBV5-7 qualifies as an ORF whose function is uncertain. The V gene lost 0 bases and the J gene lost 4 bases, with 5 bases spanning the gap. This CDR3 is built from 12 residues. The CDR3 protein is CASSLEIYEQYF. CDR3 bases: TGTGCCAGCAGCTTGGAGATTTACGAGCAGTACTTC.

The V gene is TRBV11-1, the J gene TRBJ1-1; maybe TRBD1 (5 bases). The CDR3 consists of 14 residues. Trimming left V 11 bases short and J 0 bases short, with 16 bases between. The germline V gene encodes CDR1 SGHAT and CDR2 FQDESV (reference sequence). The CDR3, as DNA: TGTGCCTCCACCGATGGGGGGTTGAACACTGAAGCTTTCTTT. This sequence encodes CASTDGGLNTEAFF.

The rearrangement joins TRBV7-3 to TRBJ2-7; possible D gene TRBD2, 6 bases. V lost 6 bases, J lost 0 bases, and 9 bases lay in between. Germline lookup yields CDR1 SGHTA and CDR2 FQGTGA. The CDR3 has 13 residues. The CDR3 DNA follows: TGTGCCAGCAGGTACGGGAGCTCCTACGAGCAGTACTTC. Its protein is CASRYGSSYEQYF.

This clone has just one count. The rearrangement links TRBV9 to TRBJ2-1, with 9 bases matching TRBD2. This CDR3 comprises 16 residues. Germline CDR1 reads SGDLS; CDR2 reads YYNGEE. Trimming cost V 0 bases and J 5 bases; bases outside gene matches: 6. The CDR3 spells CASSVVLAGTNNEQFF. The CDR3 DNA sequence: TGTGCCAGCAGCGTAGTCCTAGCGGGAACAAACAATGAGCAGTTCTTC.

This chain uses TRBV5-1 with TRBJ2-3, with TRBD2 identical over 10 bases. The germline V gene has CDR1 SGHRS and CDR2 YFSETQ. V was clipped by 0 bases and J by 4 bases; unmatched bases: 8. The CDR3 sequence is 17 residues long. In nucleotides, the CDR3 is TGCGCCAGCAGCTTGGATGCTAGCGGGAGTGGATCAGATACGCAGTATTTT. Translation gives CASSLDASGSGSDTQYF.

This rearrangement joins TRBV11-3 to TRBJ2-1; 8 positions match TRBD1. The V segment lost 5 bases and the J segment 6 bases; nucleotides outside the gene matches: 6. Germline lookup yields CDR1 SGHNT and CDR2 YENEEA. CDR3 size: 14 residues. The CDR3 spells CASSPDRGSNEQFF. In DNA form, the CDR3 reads TGTGCCAGCAGCCCCGACAGGGGTAGCAATGAGCAGTTCTTC. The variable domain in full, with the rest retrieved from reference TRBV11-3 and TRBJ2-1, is EAGVVQSPRYKIIEKKQPVAFWCNPISGHNTLYWYLQNLGQGPELLIRYENEEAVDDSQLPKDRFSAERLKGVDSTLKIQPAELGDSAVYLCASSPDRGSNEQFFGPGTRLTVL.

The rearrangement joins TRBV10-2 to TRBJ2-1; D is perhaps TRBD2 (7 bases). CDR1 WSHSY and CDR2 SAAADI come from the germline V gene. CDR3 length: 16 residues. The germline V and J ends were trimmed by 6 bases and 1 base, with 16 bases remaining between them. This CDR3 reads CASRGGAGRSYNEQFF. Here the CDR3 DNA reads TGCGCCAGCAGAGGGGGGGCAGGGCGGTCCTACAATGAGCAGTTCTTC.

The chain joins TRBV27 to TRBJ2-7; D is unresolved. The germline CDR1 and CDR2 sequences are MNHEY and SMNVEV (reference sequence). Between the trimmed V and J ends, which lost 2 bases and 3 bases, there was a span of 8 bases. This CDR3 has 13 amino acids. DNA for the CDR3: TGTGCCAGCAGTTTAACCGCGAGCTACGAGCAGTACTTC. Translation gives CASSLTASYEQYF.

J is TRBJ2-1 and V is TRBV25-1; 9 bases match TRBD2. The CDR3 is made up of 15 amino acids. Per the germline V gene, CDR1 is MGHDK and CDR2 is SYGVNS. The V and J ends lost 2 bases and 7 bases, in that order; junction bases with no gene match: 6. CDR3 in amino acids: CASSERLAGRNEQFF. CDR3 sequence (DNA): TGTGCCAGCAGTGAAAGGCTAGCGGGACGAAATGAGCAGTTCTTC.

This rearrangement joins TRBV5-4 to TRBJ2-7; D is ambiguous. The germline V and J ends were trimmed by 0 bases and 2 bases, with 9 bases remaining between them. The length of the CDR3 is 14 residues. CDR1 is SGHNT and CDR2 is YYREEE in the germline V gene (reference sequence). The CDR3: CASSLGLSAYEQYF. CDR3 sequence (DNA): TGTGCCAGCAGCTTGGGCCTTTCGGCCTACGAGCAGTACTTC.

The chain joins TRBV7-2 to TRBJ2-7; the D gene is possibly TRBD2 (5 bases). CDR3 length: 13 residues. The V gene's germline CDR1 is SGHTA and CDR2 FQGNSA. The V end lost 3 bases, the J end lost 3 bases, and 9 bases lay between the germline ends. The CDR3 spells CASSFPGNYEQYF. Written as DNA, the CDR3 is TGTGCCAGCAGCTTCCCGGGGAACTACGAGCAGTACTTC.

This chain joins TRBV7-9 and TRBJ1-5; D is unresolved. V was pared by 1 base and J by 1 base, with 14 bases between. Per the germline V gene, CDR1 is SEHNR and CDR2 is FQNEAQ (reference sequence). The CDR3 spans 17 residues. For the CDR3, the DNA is TGTGCCAGCAGCTTAGGGGTGGGTAGCGGGAGCAATCAGCCCCAGCATTTT. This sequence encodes CASSLGVGSGSNQPQHF.

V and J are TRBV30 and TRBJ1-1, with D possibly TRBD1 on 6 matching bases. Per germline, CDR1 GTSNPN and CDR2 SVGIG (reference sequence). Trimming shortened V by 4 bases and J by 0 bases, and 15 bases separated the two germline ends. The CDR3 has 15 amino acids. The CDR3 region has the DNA TGTGCCTGGAATCGGGGGCTGGTCCTGAACACTGAAGCTTTCTTT. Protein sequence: CAWNRGLVLNTEAFF.

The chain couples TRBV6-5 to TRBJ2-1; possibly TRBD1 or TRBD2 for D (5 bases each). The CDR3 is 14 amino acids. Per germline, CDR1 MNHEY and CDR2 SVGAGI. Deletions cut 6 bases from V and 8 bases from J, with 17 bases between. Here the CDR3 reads CASSPRDRAHEQFF. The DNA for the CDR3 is TGTGCCAGCAGCCCGAGGGACCGGGCCCATGAGCAGTTCTTC.

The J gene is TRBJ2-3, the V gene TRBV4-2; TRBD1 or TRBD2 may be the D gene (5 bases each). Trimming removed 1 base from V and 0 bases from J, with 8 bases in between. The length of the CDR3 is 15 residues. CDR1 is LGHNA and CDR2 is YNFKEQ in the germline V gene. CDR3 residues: CASSQVEGSTDTQYF. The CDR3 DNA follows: TGTGCCAGCAGCCAAGTTGAGGGGAGCACAGATACGCAGTATTTT.

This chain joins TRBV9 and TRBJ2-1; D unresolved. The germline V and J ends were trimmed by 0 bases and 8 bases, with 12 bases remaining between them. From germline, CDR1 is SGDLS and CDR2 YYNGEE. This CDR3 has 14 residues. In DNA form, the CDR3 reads TGTGCCAGCAGCGTAGTGGCAGACCGAGATGAGCAGTTCTTC. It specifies CASSVVADRDEQFF.

The CDR3 sequence: CASSERSPRDTGELFF. CDR3 nucleotide sequence: TGTGCCAGCAGTGAGCGTAGTCCTAGGGACACCGGGGAGCTGTTTTTT. This rearrangement joins TRBV2 to TRBJ2-2; D gene ambiguous. The CDR3 contains 16 residues. CDR1 is SNHLY and CDR2 is FYNNEI in the germline V gene. The V end was cut by 3 bases, the J end by 3 bases, with 14 bases between.

Here the CDR3 reads CASSTGSALSNQPQHF. CDR3 nucleotide sequence: TGTGCCAGTAGCACCGGATCGGCTCTTAGCAATCAGCCCCAGCATTTT. The chain uses TRBV19 and TRBJ1-5; D is uncertain. The CDR3 length is 16 residues. Germline CDR1 LNHDA, CDR2 SQIVND (reference sequence). Between the trimmed V and J ends, which lost 6 bases and 0 bases, there was a span of 15 bases. The whole variable domain, filled in from reference TRBV19 and TRBJ1-5, reads DGGITQSPKYLFRKEGQNVTLSCEQNLNHDAMYWYRQDPGQGLRLIYYSQIVNDFQKGDIAEGYSVSREKKESFPLTVTSAQKNPTAFYLCASSTGSALSNQPQHFGDGTRLSIL.

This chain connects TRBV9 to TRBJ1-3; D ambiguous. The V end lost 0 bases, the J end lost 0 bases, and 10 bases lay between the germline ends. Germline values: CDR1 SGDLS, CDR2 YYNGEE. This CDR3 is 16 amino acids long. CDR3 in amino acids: CASSVEPIRSGNTIYF. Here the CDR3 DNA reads TGTGCCAGCAGCGTAGAACCGATCCGCTCTGGAAACACCATATATTTT.

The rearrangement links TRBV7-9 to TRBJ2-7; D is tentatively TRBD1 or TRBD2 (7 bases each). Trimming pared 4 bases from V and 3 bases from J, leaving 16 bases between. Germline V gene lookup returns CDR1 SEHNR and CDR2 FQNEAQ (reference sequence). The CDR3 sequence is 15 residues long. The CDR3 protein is CASSSSQGGFYEQYF. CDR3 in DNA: TGTGCCAGCAGCTCCTCCCAGGGGGGGTTCTACGAGCAGTACTTC. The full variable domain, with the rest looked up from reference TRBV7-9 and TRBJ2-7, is DTGVSQNPRHKITKRGQNVTFRCDPISEHNRLYWYRQTLGQGPEFLTYFQNEAQLEKSRLLSDRFSAERPKGSFSTLEIQRTEQGDSAMYLCASSSSQGGFYEQYFGPGTRLTVT.

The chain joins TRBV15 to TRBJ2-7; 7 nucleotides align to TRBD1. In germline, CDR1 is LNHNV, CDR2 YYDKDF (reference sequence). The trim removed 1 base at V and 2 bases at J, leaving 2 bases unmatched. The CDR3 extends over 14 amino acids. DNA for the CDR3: TGTGCCACCAGCAGAGGGGGACAGCCCTACGAGCAGTACTTC. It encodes CATSRGGQPYEQYF.

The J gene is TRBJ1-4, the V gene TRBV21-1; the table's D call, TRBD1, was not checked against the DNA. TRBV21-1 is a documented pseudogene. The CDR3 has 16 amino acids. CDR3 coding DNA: TGTGCCAGCAGCAACGACAGATCCTCAACTAATGAAAAACTGTTTTTT. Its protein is CASSNDRSSTNEKLFF.

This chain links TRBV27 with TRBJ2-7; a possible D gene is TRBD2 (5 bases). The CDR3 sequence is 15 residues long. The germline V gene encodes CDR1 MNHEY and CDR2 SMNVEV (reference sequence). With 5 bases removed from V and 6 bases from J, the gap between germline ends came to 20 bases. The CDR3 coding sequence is TGTGCCAGCAGTGCTTACGGGGAGCCCTTCGGCGAGCAGTACTTC. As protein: CASSAYGEPFGEQYF.

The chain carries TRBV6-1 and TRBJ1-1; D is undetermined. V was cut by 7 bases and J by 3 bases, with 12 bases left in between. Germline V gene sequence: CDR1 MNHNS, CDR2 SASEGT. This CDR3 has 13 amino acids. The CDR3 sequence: CASTPPRHTEAFF. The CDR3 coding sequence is TGTGCCAGCACCCCCCCCAGGCACACTGAAGCTTTCTTT.

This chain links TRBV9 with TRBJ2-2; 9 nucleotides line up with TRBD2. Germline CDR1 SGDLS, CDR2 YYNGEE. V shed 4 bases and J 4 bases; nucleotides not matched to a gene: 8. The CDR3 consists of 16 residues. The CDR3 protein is CASSLSGSWGTGELFF. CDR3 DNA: TGTGCCAGCAGCCTTAGCGGGAGCTGGGGCACCGGGGAGCTGTTTTTT.

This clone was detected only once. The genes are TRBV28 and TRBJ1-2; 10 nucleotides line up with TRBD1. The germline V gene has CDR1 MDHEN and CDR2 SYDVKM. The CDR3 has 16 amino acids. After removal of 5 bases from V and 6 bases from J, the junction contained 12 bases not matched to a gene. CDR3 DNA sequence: TGTGCCAGCAGTCACCCTCTCAGGACAGGGGGGGATGGCTACACCTTC. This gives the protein CASSHPLRTGGDGYTF.

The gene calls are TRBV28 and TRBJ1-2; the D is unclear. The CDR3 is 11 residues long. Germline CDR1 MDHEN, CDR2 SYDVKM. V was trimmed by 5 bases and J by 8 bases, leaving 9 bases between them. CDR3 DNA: TGTGCCAGCAGTACGACAAGCGGCTACACCTTC. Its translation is CASSTTSGYTF.

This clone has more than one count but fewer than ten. The CDR3 DNA follows: TGTGCCAGCAGTAGCACAGGTGACTATGGCTACACCTTC. Its translation is CASSSTGDYGYTF. The chain uses TRBV6-6 and TRBJ1-2; TRBD1 might be the D (5 bases). This CDR3 spans 13 amino acids. Germline-derived CDR1 and CDR2 are MNHNY and SVGAGI (reference sequence). V was shortened by 5 bases and J by 3 bases, with 10 bases between the two germline ends.